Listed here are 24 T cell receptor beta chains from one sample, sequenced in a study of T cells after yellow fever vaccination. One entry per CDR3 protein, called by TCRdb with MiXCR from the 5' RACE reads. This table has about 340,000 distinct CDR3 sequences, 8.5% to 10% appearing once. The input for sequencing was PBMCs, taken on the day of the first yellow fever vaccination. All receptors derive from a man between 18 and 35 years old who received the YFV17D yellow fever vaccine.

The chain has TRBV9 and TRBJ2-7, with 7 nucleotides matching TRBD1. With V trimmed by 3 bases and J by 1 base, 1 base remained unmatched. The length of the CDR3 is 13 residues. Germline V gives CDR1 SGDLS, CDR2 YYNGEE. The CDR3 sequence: CASSAQGSYEQYF. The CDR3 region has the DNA TGTGCCAGCAGCGCACAGGGGTCCTACGAGCAGTACTTC.

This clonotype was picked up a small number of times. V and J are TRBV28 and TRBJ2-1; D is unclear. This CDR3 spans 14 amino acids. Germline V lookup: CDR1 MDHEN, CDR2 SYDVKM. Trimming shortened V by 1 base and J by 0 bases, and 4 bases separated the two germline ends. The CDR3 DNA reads TGTGCCAGCAGTTTATCGGGCTCCTACAATGAGCAGTTCTTC. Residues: CASSLSGSYNEQFF.

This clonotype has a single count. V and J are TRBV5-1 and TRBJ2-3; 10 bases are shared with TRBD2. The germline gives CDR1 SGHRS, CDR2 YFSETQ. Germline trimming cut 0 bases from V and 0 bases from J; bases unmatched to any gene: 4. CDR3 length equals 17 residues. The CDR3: CASSLVLAGDSTDTQYF. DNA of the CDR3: TGCGCCAGCAGCTTGGTGCTAGCGGGGGACAGCACAGATACGCAGTATTTT.

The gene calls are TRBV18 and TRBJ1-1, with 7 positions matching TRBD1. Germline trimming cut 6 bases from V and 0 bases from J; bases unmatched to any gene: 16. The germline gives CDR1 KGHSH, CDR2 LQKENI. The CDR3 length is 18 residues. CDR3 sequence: CASSPWIRDSNMNTEAFF. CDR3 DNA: TGTGCCAGCTCCCCCTGGATCCGGGACAGCAACATGAACACTGAAGCTTTCTTT.

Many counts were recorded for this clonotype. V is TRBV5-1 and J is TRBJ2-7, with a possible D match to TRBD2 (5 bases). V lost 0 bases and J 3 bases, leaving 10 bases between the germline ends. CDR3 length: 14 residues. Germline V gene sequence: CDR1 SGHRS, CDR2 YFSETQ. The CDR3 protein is CASSLVRGDYEQYF. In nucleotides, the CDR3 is TGCGCCAGCAGCTTGGTTCGGGGAGACTACGAGCAGTACTTC.

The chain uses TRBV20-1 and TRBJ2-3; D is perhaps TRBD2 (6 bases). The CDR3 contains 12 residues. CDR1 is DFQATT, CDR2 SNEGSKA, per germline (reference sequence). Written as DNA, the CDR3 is TGCTCCTGGTGGCGGGGCGGGGATACGCAGTATTTT. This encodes CSWWRGGDTQYF.

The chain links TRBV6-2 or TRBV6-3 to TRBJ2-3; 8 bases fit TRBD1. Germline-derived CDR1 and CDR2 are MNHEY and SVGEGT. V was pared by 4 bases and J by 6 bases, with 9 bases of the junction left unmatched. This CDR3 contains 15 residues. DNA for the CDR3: TGTGCCAGCAGTTCGGACAGGGCGTTTATGGATACGCAGTATTTT. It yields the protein CASSSDRAFMDTQYF.

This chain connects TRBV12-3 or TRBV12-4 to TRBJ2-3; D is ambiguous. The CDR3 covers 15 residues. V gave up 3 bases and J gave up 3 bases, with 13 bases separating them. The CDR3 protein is CASSFVGRSTDTQYF. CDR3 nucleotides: TGTGCCAGCAGTTTTGTAGGCAGGAGTACAGATACGCAGTATTTT.

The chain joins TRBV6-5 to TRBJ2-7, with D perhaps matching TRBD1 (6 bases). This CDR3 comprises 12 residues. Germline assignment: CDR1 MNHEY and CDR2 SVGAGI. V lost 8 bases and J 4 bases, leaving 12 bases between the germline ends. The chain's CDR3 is CASDLTGYEQYF. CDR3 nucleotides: TGTGCCAGCGATCTTACAGGGTACGAGCAGTACTTC.

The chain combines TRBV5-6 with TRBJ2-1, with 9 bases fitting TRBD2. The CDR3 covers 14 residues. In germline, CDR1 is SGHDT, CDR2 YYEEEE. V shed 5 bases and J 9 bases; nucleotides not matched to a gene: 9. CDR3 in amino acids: CASRDSLAGIEQFF. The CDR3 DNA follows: TGTGCCAGCAGGGACAGTCTAGCGGGGATTGAGCAGTTCTTC. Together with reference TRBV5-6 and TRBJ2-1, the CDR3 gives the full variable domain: DAGVTQSPTHLIKTRGQQVTLRCSPKSGHDTVSWYQQALGQGPQFIFQYYEEEERQRGNFPDRFSGHQFPNYSSELNVNALLLGDSALYLCASRDSLAGIEQFFGPGTRLTVL.

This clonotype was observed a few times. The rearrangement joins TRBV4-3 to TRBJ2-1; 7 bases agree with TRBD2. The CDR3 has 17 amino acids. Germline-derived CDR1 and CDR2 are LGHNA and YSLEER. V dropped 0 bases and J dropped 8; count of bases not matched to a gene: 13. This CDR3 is CASSQDRIEIAGDEQFF. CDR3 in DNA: TGCGCCAGCAGCCAAGATAGGATAGAAATCGCGGGGGATGAGCAGTTCTTC.

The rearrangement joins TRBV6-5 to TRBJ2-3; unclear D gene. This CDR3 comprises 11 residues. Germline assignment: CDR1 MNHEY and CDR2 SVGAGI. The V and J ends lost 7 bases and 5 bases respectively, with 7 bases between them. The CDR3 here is CASMILDTQYF. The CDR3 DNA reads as TGTGCCAGCATGATTTTAGATACGCAGTATTTT.

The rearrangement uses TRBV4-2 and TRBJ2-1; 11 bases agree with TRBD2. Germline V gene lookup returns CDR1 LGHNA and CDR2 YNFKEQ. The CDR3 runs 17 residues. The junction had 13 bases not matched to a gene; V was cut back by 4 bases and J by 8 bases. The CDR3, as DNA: TGTGCCAGCAGCCCAACGACTAGCGGGGCTCTAGGAGATGAGCAGTTCTTC. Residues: CASSPTTSGALGDEQFF.

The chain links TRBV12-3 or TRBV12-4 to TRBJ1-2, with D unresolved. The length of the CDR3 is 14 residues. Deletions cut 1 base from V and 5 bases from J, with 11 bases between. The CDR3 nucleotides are TGTGCCAGCAGTTTAGGAGGTAGAGGATATGGCTACACCTTC. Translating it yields CASSLGGRGYGYTF.

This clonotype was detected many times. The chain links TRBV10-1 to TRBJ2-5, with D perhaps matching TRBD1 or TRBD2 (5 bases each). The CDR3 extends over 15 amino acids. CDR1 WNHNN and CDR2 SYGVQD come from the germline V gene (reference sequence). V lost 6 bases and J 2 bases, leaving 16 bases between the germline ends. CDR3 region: CASSDSGKGQETQYF. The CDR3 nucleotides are TGCGCCAGCAGCGATTCGGGGAAGGGGCAAGAGACCCAGTACTTC.

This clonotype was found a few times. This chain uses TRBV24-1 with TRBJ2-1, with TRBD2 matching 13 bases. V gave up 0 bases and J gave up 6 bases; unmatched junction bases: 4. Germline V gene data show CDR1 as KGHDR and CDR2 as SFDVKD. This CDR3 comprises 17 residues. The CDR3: CATSDLPGTSGANEQFF. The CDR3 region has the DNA TGTGCCACCAGTGATTTGCCGGGGACTAGCGGGGCCAATGAGCAGTTCTTC.

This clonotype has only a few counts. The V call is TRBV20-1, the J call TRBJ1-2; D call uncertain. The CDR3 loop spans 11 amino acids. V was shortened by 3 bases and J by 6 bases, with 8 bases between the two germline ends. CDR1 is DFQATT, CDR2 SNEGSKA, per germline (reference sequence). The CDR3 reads CSASRTNGYTF. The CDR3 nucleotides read TGCAGTGCTAGCAGGACGAATGGCTACACCTTC.

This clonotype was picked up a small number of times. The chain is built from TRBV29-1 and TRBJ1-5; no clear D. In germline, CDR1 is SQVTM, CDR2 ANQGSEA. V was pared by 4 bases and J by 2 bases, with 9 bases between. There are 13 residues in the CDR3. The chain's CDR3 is CSVGDVGNQPQHF. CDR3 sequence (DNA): TGCAGCGTTGGAGATGTTGGCAATCAGCCCCAGCATTTT.

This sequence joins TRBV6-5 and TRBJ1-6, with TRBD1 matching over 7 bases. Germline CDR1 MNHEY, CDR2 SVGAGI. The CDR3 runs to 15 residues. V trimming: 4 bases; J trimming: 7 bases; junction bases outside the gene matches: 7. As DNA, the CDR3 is TGTGCCAGCAGTTGGCAGGGGGGGGCGAATTCACCCCTCCACTTT. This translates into CASSWQGGANSPLHF.

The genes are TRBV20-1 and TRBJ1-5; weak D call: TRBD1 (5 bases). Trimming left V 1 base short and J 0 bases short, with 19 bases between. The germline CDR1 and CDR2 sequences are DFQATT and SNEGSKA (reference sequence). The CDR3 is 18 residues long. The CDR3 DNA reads TGCAGTGCTAGAGTAGGGGCGAGGGCAGGCTATAGCAATCAGCCCCAGCATTTT. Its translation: CSARVGARAGYSNQPQHF.

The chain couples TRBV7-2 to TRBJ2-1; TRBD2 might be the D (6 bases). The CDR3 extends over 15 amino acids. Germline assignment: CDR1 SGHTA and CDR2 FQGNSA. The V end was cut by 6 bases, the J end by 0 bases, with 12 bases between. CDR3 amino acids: CASRVAEGSYNEQFF. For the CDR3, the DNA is TGTGCCAGCAGGGTCGCGGAGGGCTCCTACAATGAGCAGTTCTTC.

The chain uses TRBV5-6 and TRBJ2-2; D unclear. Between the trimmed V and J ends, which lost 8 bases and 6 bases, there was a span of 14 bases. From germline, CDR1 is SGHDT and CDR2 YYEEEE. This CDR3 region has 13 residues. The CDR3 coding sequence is TGTGCCAGGGGCTCTGGGCTCCCCGGGGAGCTGTTTTTT. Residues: CARGSGLPGELFF.

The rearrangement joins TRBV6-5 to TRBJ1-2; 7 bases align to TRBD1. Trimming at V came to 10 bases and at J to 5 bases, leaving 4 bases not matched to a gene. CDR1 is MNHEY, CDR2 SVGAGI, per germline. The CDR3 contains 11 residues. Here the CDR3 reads CATSQGYGYTF. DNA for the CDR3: TGTGCCACCTCACAGGGGTATGGCTACACCTTC.

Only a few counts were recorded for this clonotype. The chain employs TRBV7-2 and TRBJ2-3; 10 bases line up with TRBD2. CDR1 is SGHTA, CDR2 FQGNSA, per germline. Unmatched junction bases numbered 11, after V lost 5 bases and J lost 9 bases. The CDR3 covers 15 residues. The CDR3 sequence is CASSPRSGGADTQYF. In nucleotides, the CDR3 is TGTGCCAGCAGCCCGAGGAGCGGGGGGGCTGACACGCAGTATTTT.